The 21 T cell receptor beta chains in this list originate from one sample, sequenced in a study of a mutant IDH1 vaccine in newly diagnosed glioma. Assay used: immunoSEQ multiplex PCR; TCRdb lists only in-frame clones, some missing. This table has 80,000 to 100,000 clones, around 80% appearing once. Noted time point: baseline, week 1 (first vaccination visit). Treatment of the sample: pre-vaccination baseline after standard-of-care therapy. The source was PBMCs, collected from a glioma patient treated with radiotherapy, temozolomide or both. The receptors derive from a middle-aged man with glioma. Some clones in this sample may be carry-over from other donors' samples.

This clone appeared once. The chain uses TRBV29-1 and TRBJ2-3; no firm D call. In germline, CDR1 is SQVTM, CDR2 ANQGSEA. The CDR3 totals 14 residues. V shed 7 bases and J shed 1 base, with 15 bases lying between them. CDR3 coding DNA: TGCAGCGGAGTAACCGATGGGCGCACAGATACGCAGTATTTT. Encoded protein: CSGVTDGRTDTQYF.

This chain uses TRBV29-1 with TRBJ2-1; D is perhaps TRBD1 (5 bases). Germline CDR1 reads SQVTM; CDR2 reads ANQGSEA. Between the trimmed V and J ends, which lost 2 bases and 0 bases, there was a span of 11 bases. This CDR3 has 15 amino acids. Here the CDR3 DNA reads TGCAGCGTTGAATCGACAGTCAGCTCCTACAATGAGCAGTTCTTC. It yields the protein CSVESTVSSYNEQFF.

The V call is TRBV7-8, the J call TRBJ2-3, with 8 positions matching TRBD2. With 4 bases clipped from V and 1 base from J, the junction kept 10 bases outside the gene matches. Germline V lookup: CDR1 SGHVS, CDR2 FQNEAQ. The CDR3 has 17 residues. CDR3 residues: CASSSTGGGFGTDTQYF. In DNA form, the CDR3 reads TGTGCCAGCAGCTCAACCGGCGGGGGGTTCGGCACAGATACGCAGTATTTT.

V and J are TRBV7-2 and TRBJ2-7, with D tentatively TRBD1 (6 bases). Trimming left V 5 bases short and J 4 bases short, with 15 bases between. Germline V gives CDR1 SGHTA, CDR2 FQGNSA. The CDR3 consists of 14 residues. CDR3 coding DNA: TGTGCCAGCAGCATTTCACAGGGTTTGTACGAGCAGTACTTC. It codes for CASSISQGLYEQYF. The variable domain in full, completed from reference TRBV7-2 and TRBJ2-7, reads GAGVSQSPSNKVTEKGKDVELRCDPISGHTALYWYRQSLGQGLEFLIYFQGNSAPDKSGLPSDRFSAERTGGSVSTLTIQRTQQEDSAVYLCASSISQGLYEQYFGPGTRLTVT.

The chain uses TRBV5-1 and TRBJ2-5; the match to TRBD2 covers 10 bases. CDR3 length: 15 amino acids. Trimming cost V 0 bases and J 2 bases; bases outside gene matches: 1. The germline V gene has CDR1 SGHRS and CDR2 YFSETQ. The DNA for the CDR3 is TGCGCCAGCAGCTTGGGGACTAGCGGACAAGAGACCCAGTACTTC. Protein product: CASSLGTSGQETQYF.

The chain recombines TRBV6-5 with TRBJ1-2; D is uncertain. V was pared by 4 bases and J by 3 bases, with 6 bases between. CDR1 MNHEY and CDR2 SVGAGI come from the germline V gene. CDR3 length equals 12 residues. Here the CDR3 DNA reads TGTGCCAGCAGTTCGCAGCACTATGGCTACACCTTC. Translating it yields CASSSQHYGYTF.

The CDR3 sequence is CASSEIAGGRSSTDTQYF. DNA for the CDR3: TGTGCCAGCAGCGAAATAGCGGGGGGGCGTTCAAGCACAGATACGCAGTATTTT. The chain uses TRBV9 and TRBJ2-3; 11 bases agree with TRBD2. V gave up 3 bases and J gave up 0 bases; unmatched junction bases: 9. There are 18 residues in the CDR3. The germline V gene encodes CDR1 SGDLS and CDR2 YYNGEE.

This chain links TRBV23-1 with TRBJ2-5; a weak D match, TRBD1 (6 bases). TRBV23-1 qualifies as an ORF whose function is uncertain. The CDR3 is 13 amino acids. Trimming shortened V by 3 bases and J by 5 bases, and 10 bases separated the two germline ends. CDR3: CASSQAGDETQYF. CDR3 nucleotide sequence: TGCGCCAGCAGTCAGGCAGGGGACGAGACCCAGTACTTC.

The chain has TRBV29-1 and TRBJ2-7; tentatively, D is TRBD2 (6 bases). The CDR3 extends over 13 amino acids. The germline V gene encodes CDR1 SQVTM and CDR2 ANQGSEA. V was shortened by 3 bases and J by 1 base, with 10 bases between the two germline ends. The CDR3 DNA is TGCAGCGTTGACAGCGGGTTATCCTACGAGCAGTACTTC. It yields the protein CSVDSGLSYEQYF.

The chain recombines TRBV2 with TRBJ2-7; D is possibly TRBD1 or TRBD2 (5 bases each). Germline V gives CDR1 SNHLY, CDR2 FYNNEI. Deletions cut 2 bases from V and 2 bases from J, with 7 bases between. This CDR3 has 13 residues. CDR3 nucleotides: TGTGCCAGCAGTGAACAGGGAGCCTACGAGCAGTACTTC. Encoded protein: CASSEQGAYEQYF.

The chain recombines TRBV6-6 with TRBJ1-1; no definite D call. There are 14 residues in the CDR3. The germline V and J ends were trimmed by 6 bases and 11 bases, with 22 bases remaining between them. CDR1 is MNHNY and CDR2 is SVGAGI in the germline V gene (reference sequence). CDR3 sequence reads: CASRSGSTRPSAFF. CDR3 nucleotide sequence: TGTGCCAGCAGAAGTGGTTCGACACGACCCAGTGCTTTCTTT.

This clone was seen a few times. This chain uses TRBV29-1 with TRBJ1-1; D might be TRBD1 (5 bases). Looked up from germline, CDR1 is SQVTM and CDR2 is ANQGSEA. The germline V and J ends were trimmed by 5 bases and 5 bases, with 15 bases remaining between them. This CDR3 comprises 13 residues. The CDR3 nucleotides are TGCAGCGTTTCCCACGGGGGGGGGACTGAAGCTTTCTTT. Its protein product is CSVSHGGGTEAFF.

The chain carries TRBV6-5 and TRBJ1-1, with D unclear. Germline V lookup: CDR1 MNHEY, CDR2 SVGAGI. V lost 4 bases and J lost 1, with 10 bases in between. CDR3 length: 14 residues. The CDR3 protein is CASSFRTGNTEAFF. CDR3 nucleotides: TGTGCCAGCAGTTTCCGGACGGGGAACACTGAAGCTTTCTTT.

The chain combines TRBV7-2 with TRBJ1-1; unclear D gene. The CDR3 has 13 residues. CDR1 is SGHTA and CDR2 is FQGNSA in the germline V gene. V was trimmed by 2 bases and J by 0 bases, leaving 4 bases between them. The CDR3 region is CASSLRMNTEAFF. The CDR3 DNA is TGTGCCAGCAGCTTACGGATGAACACTGAAGCTTTCTTT. The full variable domain, rest sourced from reference TRBV7-2 and TRBJ1-1, is GAGVSQSPSNKVTEKGKDVELRCDPISGHTALYWYRQSLGQGLEFLIYFQGNSAPDKSGLPSDRFSAERTGGSVSTLTIQRTQQEDSAVYLCASSLRMNTEAFFGQGTRLTVV.

This clone was detected only a few times. V is TRBV30 and J is TRBJ1-1; unclear D gene. V was pared by 2 bases and J by 4 bases, with 11 bases between. The CDR3 is 13 residues long. CDR1 is GTSNPN and CDR2 is SVGIG in the germline V gene (reference sequence). The CDR3 DNA sequence: TGTGCCTGGAGTTACGGCAGCGCCACTGAAGCTTTCTTT. This translates into CAWSYGSATEAFF.

The V call is TRBV6-6, the J call TRBJ2-7, with 9 bases matching TRBD2. Germline V gives CDR1 MNHNY, CDR2 SVGAGI (reference sequence). The trim removed 8 bases at V and 5 bases at J, leaving 13 bases unmatched. The CDR3 is made up of 15 amino acids. The CDR3, as DNA: TGTGCCAGCTCCTTGGGGGCGGGGGGGCTCAACGAGCAGTACTTC. Translation: CASSLGAGGLNEQYF.

This clone has just a few counts. The chain uses TRBV30 and TRBJ1-2; 7 nucleotides align to TRBD1. Germline CDR1 and CDR2: GTSNPN and SVGIG (reference sequence). With V trimmed by 2 bases and J by 5 bases, 8 bases remained unmatched. This CDR3 region has 14 residues. CDR3 sequence reads: CAWSPDRHVYGYTF. The CDR3 DNA sequence: TGTGCCTGGAGTCCGGACAGGCATGTTTATGGCTACACCTTC.

The chain links TRBV18 to TRBJ2-7; no clear D gene. V lost 1 base, J lost 6 bases, and 4 bases lay in between. This CDR3 comprises 11 residues. The germline CDR1 and CDR2 sequences are KGHSH and LQKENI. The CDR3 region has the DNA TGTGCCAGCTCACCACTCTCCGAGCAGTACTTC. Its protein product is CASSPLSEQYF.

The chain uses TRBV19 and TRBJ1-4; D unclear. Trimming left V 1 base short and J 5 bases short, with 14 bases between. CDR3 length equals 16 residues. Germline CDR1 is LNHDA and CDR2 is SQIVND (reference sequence). DNA for the CDR3: TGTGCCAGTAGTATAGGTCAAAACATCCGAAATGAAAAACTGTTTTTT. It codes for CASSIGQNIRNEKLFF.

This clone has a single count. The rearrangement uses TRBV5-4 and TRBJ2-1; tentatively, D is TRBD2 (6 bases). Trimming stripped 4 bases from V and 3 bases from J, with 17 bases between. The CDR3 runs to 16 residues. Germline V gene sequence: CDR1 SGHNT, CDR2 YYREEE (reference sequence). CDR3: CASSLVGRGFYNEQFF. The CDR3 region has the DNA TGTGCCAGCAGCCTCGTGGGGCGGGGTTTCTACAATGAGCAGTTCTTC.

The chain carries TRBV7-8 and TRBJ2-4; no reliable D call. V lost 5 bases to trimming and J lost 3 bases, with 11 bases between them. The CDR3 has 14 amino acids. CDR1 is SGHVS, CDR2 FQNEAQ, per germline. The CDR3, as DNA: TGTGCCAGCAGCCACAACCGTAGCAAAAACATTCAGTACTTC. Its translation: CASSHNRSKNIQYF. Full variable domain (rest looked up from reference TRBV7-8 and TRBJ2-4): GAGVSQSPRYKVAKRGQDVALRCDPISGHVSLFWYQQALGQGPEFLTYFQNEAQLDKSGLPSDRFFAERPEGSVSTLKIQRTQQEDSAVYLCASSHNRSKNIQYFGAGTRLSVL.